The present entry profiles one T cell receptor (beta chain) with its context. The table came from immunoSEQ multiplex PCR; TCRdb's copy has only in-frame clones and leaves some out. The table lists around 30,000 clones, approximately 80% of them singletons, with more than 20% in the top ten. This specimen comes from a study of blood T cell repertoires in COVID-19. V shed 4 bases, J shed 8 bases, and the junction held 13 bases outside the gene matches. The CDR3 runs to 15 residues. The germline CDR1 and CDR2 sequences are SGHRS and YFSETQ. The chain is built from TRBV5-1 and TRBJ1-2; 8 nucleotides agree with TRBD1. Sequencing was carried out using peripheral blood. The clonotype was recovered from a human donor in a cohort sampled during active COVID-19. The CDR3 DNA is TGCGCCAGCAGCCCGGAGGCAGGGGGCGCGTTGGGCTACACCTTC. Its protein is CASSPEAGGALGYTF.